This TCR beta chain was sequenced for a study of cytomegalovirus exposure and HLA in healthy donors. PCR primers comprised 60 Vbeta and 13 Jbeta primers. Produced via immunoSEQ multiplex PCR; TCRdb's table is partial and in-frame only. The profile shows 100,000 to 150,000 clones, approximately 80% of them singletons. Losses at the gene ends were 1 base for V and 1 base for J; bases not matched to a gene: 2. CDR1 is LGHNA and CDR2 is YNFKEQ in the germline V gene. This CDR3 comprises 16 residues. The genes are TRBV4-2 and TRBJ2-3; 10 bases map to TRBD2. Sequences were obtained from PBMCs. The clonotype was recovered from a girl aged 2-10 years in good health and CMV-seronegative. The chain's CDR3 is CASSQASGGRTDTQYF. The CDR3 coding sequence is TGTGCCAGCAGCCAAGCTAGCGGGGGACGCACAGATACGCAGTATTTT.